A single sample is the source of the 17 T cell receptor beta chains below, sequenced in a study of Graves' ophthalmopathy and Graves' hyperthyroidism. Amplified material comprised TCR beta CDR3 regions derived from RNA transcripts. An opening RT-PCR round employed HTBI primers and preceded a second-round multiplex PCR. Using its own MiXCR run on the multiplex PCR reads, TCRdb lists one record per CDR3 protein. The sample lists roughly 160,000 distinct CDR3 sequences, under 45% occurring once. The material sequenced was peripheral blood. The source is a man younger than 40 with Graves' ophthalmopathy.

This clonotype was found many times. The chain recombines TRBV6-6 with TRBJ2-5; D unresolved. Trimming removed 0 bases from V and 5 bases from J, with 16 bases in between. The CDR3 is made up of 16 amino acids. Looked up from germline, CDR1 is MNHNY and CDR2 is SVGAGI (reference sequence). The CDR3 sequence: CASSYSPTAVWETQYF. The CDR3 nucleotides read TGTGCCAGCAGTTACTCCCCGACGGCGGTCTGGGAGACCCAGTACTTC.

This clonotype has a count of ten or more. The chain uses TRBV6-5 and TRBJ1-5; TRBD1 agrees at 7 bases. V trimming: 6 bases; J trimming: 3 bases; junction bases outside the gene matches: 11. The CDR3 covers 16 residues. Germline CDR1 is MNHEY and CDR2 is SVGAGI. CDR3 nucleotides: TGTGCCAGCAGATTTCGTGGACAGGCCTCCAATCAGCCCCAGCATTTT. Residues: CASRFRGQASNQPQHF.

There are many counts of this clonotype. This CDR3 is CSAYRGGRKGEQYF. CDR3 DNA sequence: TGCAGTGCTTACCGGGGGGGCAGGAAGGGCGAGCAGTACTTC. This chain uses TRBV20-1 with TRBJ2-7, with 8 bases that match TRBD2. Trimming removed 5 bases from V and 6 bases from J; junction bases left unmatched: 12. This CDR3 region has 14 residues. Germline V lookup: CDR1 DFQATT, CDR2 SNEGSKA (reference sequence).

This clonotype was counted only a few times. This chain joins TRBV6-1 and TRBJ1-2, with 11 bases aligning to TRBD1. The CDR3 extends over 13 amino acids. From germline, CDR1 is MNHNS and CDR2 SASEGT. Trimming cost V 6 bases and J 3 bases; bases outside gene matches: 0. DNA for the CDR3: TGTGCCAGCAGGGGACAGGGGGACTATGGCTACACCTTC. It codes for CASRGQGDYGYTF.

There are many counts of this clonotype. The V and J genes are TRBV20-1 and TRBJ1-1; D unclear. V was cut by 6 bases and J by 0 bases, with 11 bases left in between. The CDR3 covers 13 residues. Germline V gene lookup returns CDR1 DFQATT and CDR2 SNEGSKA (reference sequence). The CDR3 is CSAERNMNTEAFF. The CDR3 DNA sequence: TGCAGTGCGGAAAGAAACATGAACACTGAAGCTTTCTTT.

This clonotype came up many times. The rearrangement joins TRBV19 to TRBJ2-3; no clear D gene. CDR1 LNHDA and CDR2 SQIVND come from the germline V gene (reference sequence). Trimming pared 3 bases from V and 5 bases from J, leaving 6 bases between. The CDR3 is made up of 12 amino acids. The CDR3 DNA reads as TGTGCCAGTAGTATTAGGATAGATACGCAGTATTTT. This encodes CASSIRIDTQYF. The variable domain in full, completed from reference TRBV19 and TRBJ2-3, reads DGGITQSPKYLFRKEGQNVTLSCEQNLNHDAMYWYRQDPGQGLRLIYYSQIVNDFQKGDIAEGYSVSREKKESFPLTVTSAQKNPTAFYLCASSIRIDTQYFGPGTRLTVL.

This clonotype was counted a few times. The V and J genes are TRBV28 and TRBJ1-2, with 10 bases lining up with TRBD1. The trim removed 5 bases at V and 4 bases at J, leaving 4 bases unmatched. There are 14 residues in the CDR3. Germline V gene data show CDR1 as MDHEN and CDR2 as SYDVKM. CDR3 amino acids: CASSRDRGGYGYTF. The CDR3, as DNA: TGTGCCAGCAGTCGGGACAGGGGAGGCTATGGCTACACCTTC.

The genes are TRBV6-5 and TRBJ1-2, with 8 bases identical to TRBD1. Germline V CDR1 and CDR2: MNHEY, SVGAGI. The trim removed 6 bases at V and 3 bases at J, leaving 6 bases unmatched. The CDR3 is made up of 14 amino acids. CDR3: CASRGTGKDYGYTF. CDR3 coding DNA: TGTGCCAGCAGGGGGACAGGCAAGGACTATGGCTACACCTTC.

The chain uses TRBV6-2 or TRBV6-3 and TRBJ1-3; TRBD1 might be the D (6 bases). Germline V lookup: CDR1 MNHEY, CDR2 SVGEGT. Trimming shortened V by 2 bases and J by 1 base, and 9 bases separated the two germline ends. The CDR3 contains 15 residues. CDR3 sequence reads: CASSYPGTSGNTIYF. The DNA of the CDR3 is TGTGCCAGCAGTTACCCCGGGACATCTGGAAACACCATATATTTT.

This clonotype was recorded at least ten times. The CDR3 here is CASGSQGLKETQYF. The CDR3 DNA reads as TGTGCCAGCGGATCCCAAGGACTGAAAGAGACCCAGTACTTC. The rearrangement links TRBV28 to TRBJ2-5; TRBD2 is a possible D gene (5 bases). The CDR3 covers 14 residues. The germline V gene has CDR1 MDHEN and CDR2 SYDVKM. Trimming left V 8 bases short and J 3 bases short, with 16 bases between.

This clonotype occurred many times. This chain joins TRBV11-2 and TRBJ2-7; 7 nucleotides match TRBD2. With V trimmed by 5 bases and J by 3 bases, 10 bases remained unmatched. Looked up from germline, CDR1 is SGHAT and CDR2 is FQNNGV. CDR3 size: 15 residues. The CDR3 protein is CASSLGWEGLYEQYF. In DNA, the CDR3 is TGTGCCAGCAGCCTCGGGTGGGAGGGCCTCTACGAGCAGTACTTC.

The chain combines TRBV6-1 with TRBJ1-3, with D unclear. There are 16 residues in the CDR3. V was clipped by 5 bases and J by 4 bases, with 18 bases between them. Germline lookup yields CDR1 MNHNS and CDR2 SASEGT. CDR3 loop: CASSLSTVLSGNTIYF. CDR3 DNA sequence: TGTGCCAGCAGTCTATCAACAGTCCTCTCGGGAAACACCATATATTTT.

Ten or more counts support this clonotype. The CDR3 is CAISLGTSTSYEQYF. As DNA, the CDR3 is TGTGCCATCAGCCTAGGGACTAGCACCTCCTACGAGCAGTACTTC. The chain employs TRBV10-3 and TRBJ2-7; TRBD2 matches at 9 bases. This CDR3 contains 15 residues. V lost 6 bases to trimming and J lost 0 bases; unmatched junction nucleotides: 6. CDR1 is ENHRY, CDR2 SYGVKD, per germline.

J is TRBJ1-2 and V is TRBV29-1; D is perhaps TRBD1 (6 bases). V lost 4 bases, J lost 8 bases, and 17 bases lay in between. The CDR3 length is 13 residues. Germline V gene sequence: CDR1 SQVTM, CDR2 ANQGSEA. In nucleotides, the CDR3 is TGCAGCGTTGTTCCGACAGGAGAAAGGGGCTACACCTTC. Encoded protein: CSVVPTGERGYTF. Drawing the rest from reference TRBV29-1 and TRBJ1-2, the complete variable domain is SAVISQKPSRDICQRGTSLTIQCQVDSQVTMMFWYRQQPGQSLTLIATANQGSEATYESGFVIDKFPISRPNLTFSTLTVSNMSPEDSSIYLCSVVPTGERGYTFGSGTRLTVV.

J is TRBJ1-5 and V is TRBV12-3 or TRBV12-4, with D tentatively TRBD1 (6 bases). Trimming removed 4 bases at V and 0 bases at J, with 19 bases between. This CDR3 comprises 18 residues. CDR3 residues: CASSSTYRDPYSNQPQHF. CDR3 sequence (DNA): TGTGCCAGCAGTTCCACTTACAGGGACCCTTATAGCAATCAGCCCCAGCATTTT.

There are a few counts of this clonotype. The chain employs TRBV2 and TRBJ1-1; no clear D gene. This CDR3 comprises 13 residues. Germline assignment: CDR1 SNHLY and CDR2 FYNNEI. V was pared by 2 bases and J by 2 bases, with 6 bases between. The CDR3 nucleotides are TGTGCCAGCAGTGAACAGCAAAACACTGAAGCTTTCTTT. Translation: CASSEQQNTEAFF.

The chain links TRBV6-5 to TRBJ1-2, with unresolved D. This CDR3 is built from 15 residues. Trimming stripped 5 bases from V and 4 bases from J, with 17 bases between. Germline V gene lookup returns CDR1 MNHEY and CDR2 SVGAGI. CDR3 residues: CASSPSGLGVYGYTF. The CDR3 coding sequence is TGTGCCAGCAGTCCCTCGGGCCTAGGTGTCTATGGCTACACCTTC.